The clone carrying this TCR delta chain was counted only a few times. No antigen is known for it. One base separates it from a far larger clone, so it is likely a read error. The sample carries other DNA sequences with the same CDR3. The data derive from a study of γδ T cells in repeated Plasmodium falciparum infection. Study overall: Age- and gender-matched Australian children served as comparison for malaria-exposed Malian children. Four controlled malaria infections with P. falciparum NF54 spanned 644 days. Sampling occurred at baseline, pre-infection for selected infections, and 21 days post-infection.

TCRdb redid the clone calls on the multiplex PCR reads with CATT. The table shows roughly 93,000 delta-chain clones, with approximately 0.96% occurring only once. Notes on the study in general: The Malian cohort came from a small rural village of predominantly one ethnic group.

Material for sequencing was gamma-delta T cells from blood. This TCR was sampled from a pool of human donors (malaria-infected and uninfected, not separated).

The CDR3 sequence: CALGEKTKAFLGSYTDKLIF. The CDR3 bases are TGTGCTCTCGGGGAAAAGACGAAGGCCTTCCTGGGGAGTTACACCGATAAACTCATCTTT. The rearrangement joins TRDV1 to TRDJ1; D might be TRDD2 (7 bases). In germline, CDR1 is TSWWSYY, CDR2 QGS. The length of the CDR3 is 20 residues.